Following are 5 T cell receptor beta chains from one sample sequenced in a study of OX40 agonist ivuxolimab in advanced cancers. Clones were read by immunoSEQ multiplex PCR, and TCRdb kept only the in-frame ones, dropping some. The sample consists of fewer than 35,000 clones, around 80% of them appearing once. Sequenced material: CD4+ or CD8+ T cells sorted from blood, taken in a trial of the OX40 agonist ivuxolimab. The source of these receptors is an adult with an advanced solid tumor such as melanoma, head and neck, liver or kidney cancer.

The genes are TRBV11-3 and TRBJ1-1; no definite D call. The V end was cut by 7 bases, the J end by 7 bases, with 16 bases between. In germline, CDR1 is SGHNT, CDR2 YENEEA. The CDR3 runs 13 residues. This chain's CDR3 is CASTNLRVSEAFF. CDR3 bases: TGTGCCAGCACTAACCTAAGGGTCAGTGAAGCTTTCTTT.

The chain recombines TRBV6-5 with TRBJ2-1, with D tentatively TRBD2 (6 bases). Germline-derived CDR1 and CDR2 are MNHEY and SVGAGI. Deletions cut 2 bases from V and 7 bases from J, with 12 bases between. CDR3 size: 14 residues. The CDR3 here is CASSYTGLGNEQFF. The CDR3 region has the DNA TGTGCCAGCAGTTACACGGGACTGGGGAATGAGCAGTTCTTC.

The V call is TRBV2, the J call TRBJ1-2; D is perhaps TRBD1 (6 bases). Trimming stripped 5 bases from V and 7 bases from J, with 14 bases between. There are 13 residues in the CDR3. From germline, CDR1 is SNHLY and CDR2 FYNNEI. This CDR3 reads CASSHGGPVGYTF. DNA of the CDR3: TGTGCCAGCAGTCACGGGGGGCCGGTTGGCTACACCTTC.

This clone was seen a handful of times. This chain joins TRBV19 and TRBJ1-5; no firm D call. Trimming cost V 3 bases and J 4 bases, with 4 bases left between them. Germline lookup yields CDR1 LNHDA and CDR2 SQIVND (reference sequence). The CDR3 length is 12 residues. CDR3 region: CASSIMNQPQHF. CDR3 nucleotides: TGTGCCAGTAGTATCATGAATCAGCCCCAGCATTTT.

The chain employs TRBV25-1 and TRBJ1-1, with D possibly being TRBD1 (6 bases). There are 14 residues in the CDR3. In germline, CDR1 is MGHDK, CDR2 SYGVNS. The V end lost 5 bases, the J end lost 4 bases, and 14 bases lay between the germline ends. The CDR3, as DNA: TGTGCCAGCAGTCATAACAGGGCAGGCACTGAAGCTTTCTTT. This gives the protein CASSHNRAGTEAFF.